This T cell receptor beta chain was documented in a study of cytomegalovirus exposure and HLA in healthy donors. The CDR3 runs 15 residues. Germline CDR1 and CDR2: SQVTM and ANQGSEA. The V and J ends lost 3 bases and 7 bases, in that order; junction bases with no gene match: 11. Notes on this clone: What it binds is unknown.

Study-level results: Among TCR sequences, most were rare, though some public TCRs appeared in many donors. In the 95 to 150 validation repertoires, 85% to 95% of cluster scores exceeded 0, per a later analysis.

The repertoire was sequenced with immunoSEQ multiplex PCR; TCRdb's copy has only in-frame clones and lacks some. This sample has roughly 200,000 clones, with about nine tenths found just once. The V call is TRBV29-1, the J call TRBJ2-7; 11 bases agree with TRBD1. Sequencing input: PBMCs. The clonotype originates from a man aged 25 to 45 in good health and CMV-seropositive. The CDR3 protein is CSVETWTGGREEQYF. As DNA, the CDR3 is TGCAGCGTTGAGACATGGACAGGGGGCAGAGAAGAGCAGTACTTC.